This entry is about one T cell receptor (beta chain). Its antigen is currently not known. Base qualities are not provided; no much larger clone lies one nucleotide away. After removal of 3 bases from V and 0 bases from J, the junction retains 7 bases not matched to a gene. From cysteine to phenylalanine, the CDR3 is 18 amino acids long. The entry retains the CDR3 DNA only, 54 bases that are in frame from base 1. From a lookup of the germline V gene (reference sequence), CDR1 and CDR2 are MNHEY and SMNVEV. TCRbeta CDR3 regions were amplified from genomic DNA by means of the immunoSEQ Assay, a bias-controlled multiplex PCR. On the study's bioinformatics: The number of nucleated cells in each sample was estimated by amplification of reference gene primers within the assay. To quantify the absolute abundance of each unique TCRbeta CDR3 rearrangement, sequence reads were collapsed and filtered. For each sample, productive Simpson clonality was calculated as the square root of Simpson's diversity index over productive rearrangements. TCRdb's version of the immuneACCESS table is confined to in-frame rearrangements and falls short of the full clone set. An unresolved V gene accounts for under half of the shortfall where checked; the remainder is of unknown origin. V, J and clone size are those of that table, while D and trimming were read from the DNA. The sample records roughly 68,000 clones, 88% of which are singletons. The ten largest account for roughly 30% of the sample.

Whole blood was collected in K2EDTA tubes by collaborating institutions according to the institutions' own protocols. Collaborator samples were shipped for TCRbeta analysis as frozen whole blood, isolated PBMCs, or DNA extracted from either sample type. These data come from a study of blood T cell repertoires in COVID-19 (dated by TCRdb to about 2020). With respect to the entire study: Samples covering the acute and convalescent phases of COVID-19 were provided by collaborators in the United States, Italy and Spain. The prospective study material was composed of cDNA or gDNA derived from T cells, B-cell-depleted T cells, or PBMCs. Subjects who had been exposed to COVID-19, were actively infected with it, or had recovered from it provided the deeply sampled blood TCRbeta repertoires that made up the dataset. The repertoires were released in a freely available public database meant as a resource for research on the immune response to SARS-CoV-2. Samples were obtained from the ongoing ImmuneRACE study (first 160 participants) and from 1,000 to 1,500 subjects provided by 6 global collaborators. A de-identified subject ID, COVID-19 status, age in years and sex were almost always included in the sample metadata. Where available, HLA class I and class II types were obtained from metadata supplied by the sample provider rather than from assay-based typing.

General findings and caveats noted by the study authors: The quantity of clinical and demographic metadata differed by source and by participant and was supplied without curation.

What was sequenced was peripheral blood. This sequence was found in a man aged 45-60 years with acute or convalescent COVID-19. Recombination connected TRBV27 to TRBJ1-6, with TRBD1 matching 8 junction bases. The sequenced DNA is TGTGCCAGCAGTTTCGGACAGGGCGCTAGCTCCTATAATTCACCCCTCCACTTT. It translates to CASSFGQGASSYNSPLHF.